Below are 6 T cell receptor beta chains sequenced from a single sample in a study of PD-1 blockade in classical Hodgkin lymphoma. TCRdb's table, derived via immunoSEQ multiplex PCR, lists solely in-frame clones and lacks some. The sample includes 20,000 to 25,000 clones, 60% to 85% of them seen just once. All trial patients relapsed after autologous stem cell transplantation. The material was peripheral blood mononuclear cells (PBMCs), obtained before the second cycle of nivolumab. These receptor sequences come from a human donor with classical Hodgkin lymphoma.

The CDR3, as DNA: TGTGCCTGGAGTGTACATCTCCCGGAGGACATTCAGTACTTC. This encodes CAWSVHLPEDIQYF. J is TRBJ2-4 and V is TRBV30; weak D call: TRBD2 (5 bases). Germline V gene data show CDR1 as GTSNPN and CDR2 as SVGIG (reference sequence). The CDR3 runs 14 residues. Between the trimmed V and J ends, which lost 0 bases and 8 bases, there was a span of 14 bases.

The chain's CDR3 is CASSQAGTQYF. DNA of the CDR3: TGTGCCAGCAGCCAAGCGGGGACCCAGTACTTC. The rearrangement links TRBV14 to TRBJ2-5; D is uncertain. This CDR3 spans 11 amino acids. V dropped 1 base and J dropped 7 bases, with 4 bases sitting between them. The germline V gene has CDR1 SGHDN and CDR2 FVKESK.

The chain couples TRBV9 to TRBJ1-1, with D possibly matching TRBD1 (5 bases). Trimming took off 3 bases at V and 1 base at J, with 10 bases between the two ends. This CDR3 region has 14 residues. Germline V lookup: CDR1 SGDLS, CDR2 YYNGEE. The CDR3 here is CASSELGGNTEAFF. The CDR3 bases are TGTGCCAGCAGCGAACTTGGGGGGAACACTGAAGCTTTCTTT.

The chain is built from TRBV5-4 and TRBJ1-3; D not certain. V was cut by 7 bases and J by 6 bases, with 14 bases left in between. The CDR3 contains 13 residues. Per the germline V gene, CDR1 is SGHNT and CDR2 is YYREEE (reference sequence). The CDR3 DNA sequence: TGTGCCAGCCATGCCCCGGGAGCAAACACCATATATTTT. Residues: CASHAPGANTIYF.

The CDR3 nucleotides read TGTGCCAGCAGTTTGCGGGGGGAACAGCCCCAGCATTTT. This encodes CASSLRGEQPQHF. The chain employs TRBV28 and TRBJ1-5, with D maybe TRBD1 (5 bases). The germline V and J ends were trimmed by 3 bases and 7 bases, with 10 bases remaining between them. This CDR3 is built from 13 residues. CDR1 is MDHEN, CDR2 SYDVKM, per germline.

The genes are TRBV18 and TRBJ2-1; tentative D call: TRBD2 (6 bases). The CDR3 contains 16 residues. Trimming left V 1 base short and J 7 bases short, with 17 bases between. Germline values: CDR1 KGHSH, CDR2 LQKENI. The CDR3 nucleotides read TGTGCCAGCTCACCACAAATCCAAGCGGGTTTGAATGAGCAGTTCTTC. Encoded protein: CASSPQIQAGLNEQFF.